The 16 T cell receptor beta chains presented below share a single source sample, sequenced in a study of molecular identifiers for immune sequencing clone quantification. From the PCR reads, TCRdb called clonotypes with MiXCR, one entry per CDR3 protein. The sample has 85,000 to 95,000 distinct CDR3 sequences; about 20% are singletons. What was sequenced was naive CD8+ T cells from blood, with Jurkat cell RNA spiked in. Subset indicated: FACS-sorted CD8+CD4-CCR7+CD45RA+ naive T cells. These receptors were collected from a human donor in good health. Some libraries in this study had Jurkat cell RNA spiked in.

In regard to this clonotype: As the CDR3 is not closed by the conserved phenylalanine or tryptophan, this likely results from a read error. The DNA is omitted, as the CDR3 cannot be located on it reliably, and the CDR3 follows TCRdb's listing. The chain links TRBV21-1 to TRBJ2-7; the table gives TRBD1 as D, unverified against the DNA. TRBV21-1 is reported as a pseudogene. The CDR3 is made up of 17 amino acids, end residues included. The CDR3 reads CASSKEGNGVALGEQYL.

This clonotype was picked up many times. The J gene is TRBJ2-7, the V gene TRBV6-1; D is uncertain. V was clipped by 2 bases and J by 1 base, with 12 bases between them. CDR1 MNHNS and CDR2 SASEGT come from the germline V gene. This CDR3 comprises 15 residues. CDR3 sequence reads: CASSELTPASYEQYF. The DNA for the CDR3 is TGTGCCAGCAGTGAATTGACCCCTGCTTCCTACGAGCAGTACTTC.

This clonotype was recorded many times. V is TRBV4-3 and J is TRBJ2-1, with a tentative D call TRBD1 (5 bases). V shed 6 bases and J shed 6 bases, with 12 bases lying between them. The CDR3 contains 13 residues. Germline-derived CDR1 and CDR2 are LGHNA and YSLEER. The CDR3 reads CASRQRGFNEQFF. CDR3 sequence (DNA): TGCGCCAGCAGGCAAAGGGGATTCAATGAGCAGTTCTTC.

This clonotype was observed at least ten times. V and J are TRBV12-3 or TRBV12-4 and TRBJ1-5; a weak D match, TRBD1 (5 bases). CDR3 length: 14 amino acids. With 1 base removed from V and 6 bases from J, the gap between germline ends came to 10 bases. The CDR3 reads CASSLEGAFQPQHF. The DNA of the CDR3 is TGTGCCAGCAGTTTAGAAGGGGCCTTTCAGCCCCAGCATTTT.

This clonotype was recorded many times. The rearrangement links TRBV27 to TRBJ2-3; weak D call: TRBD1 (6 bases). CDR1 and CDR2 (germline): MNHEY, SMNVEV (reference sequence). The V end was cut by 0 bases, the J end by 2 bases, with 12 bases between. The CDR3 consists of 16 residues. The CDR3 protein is CASSLSAGVFTDTQYF. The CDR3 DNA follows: TGTGCCAGCAGTTTATCTGCAGGGGTATTCACAGATACGCAGTATTTT.

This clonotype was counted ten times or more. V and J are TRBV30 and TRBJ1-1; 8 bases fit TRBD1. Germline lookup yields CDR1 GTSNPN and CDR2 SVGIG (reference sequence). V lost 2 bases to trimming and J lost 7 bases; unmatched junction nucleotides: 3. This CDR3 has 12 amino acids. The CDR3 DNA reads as TGTGCCTGGAGTCCGGGACAGGATGAAGCTTTCTTT. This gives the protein CAWSPGQDEAFF.

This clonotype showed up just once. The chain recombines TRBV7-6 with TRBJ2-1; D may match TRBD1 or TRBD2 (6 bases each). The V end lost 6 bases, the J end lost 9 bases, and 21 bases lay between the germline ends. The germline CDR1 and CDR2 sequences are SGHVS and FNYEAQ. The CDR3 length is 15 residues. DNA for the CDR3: TGTGCCAGCAGTCGAATCCCGGGGGCGCGGAGTGAGCAGTTCTTC. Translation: CASSRIPGARSEQFF.

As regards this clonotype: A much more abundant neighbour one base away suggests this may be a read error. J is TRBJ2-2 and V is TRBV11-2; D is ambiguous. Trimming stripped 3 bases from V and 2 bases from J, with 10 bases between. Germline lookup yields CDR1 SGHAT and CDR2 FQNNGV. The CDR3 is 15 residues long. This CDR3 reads CASSFKAGNTGELFF. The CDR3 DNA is TGTGCCAGCAGCTTTAAGGCAGGCAACACCGGGGAGCTGTTTTTT.

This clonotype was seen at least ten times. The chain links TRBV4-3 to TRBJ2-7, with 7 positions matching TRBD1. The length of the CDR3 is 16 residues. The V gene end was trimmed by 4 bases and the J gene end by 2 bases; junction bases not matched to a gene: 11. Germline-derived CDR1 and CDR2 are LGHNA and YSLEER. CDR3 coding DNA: TGCGCCAGCAGCCCTTATTCGACAGGGACGGCCTACGAGCAGTACTTC. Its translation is CASSPYSTGTAYEQYF.

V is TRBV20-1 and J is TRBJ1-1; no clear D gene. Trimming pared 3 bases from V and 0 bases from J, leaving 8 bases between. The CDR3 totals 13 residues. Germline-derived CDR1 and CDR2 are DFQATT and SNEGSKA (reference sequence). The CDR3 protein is CSASLRMNTEAFF. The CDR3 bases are TGCAGTGCTAGTTTAAGGATGAACACTGAAGCTTTCTTT.

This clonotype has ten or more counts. Here the CDR3 reads CASSLVGAQETQYF. The CDR3 DNA reads as TGTGCCAGCAGTTTAGTGGGAGCCCAAGAGACCCAGTACTTC. The V gene is TRBV27, the J gene TRBJ2-5; possible D gene TRBD2, 5 bases. CDR1 is MNHEY and CDR2 is SMNVEV in the germline V gene (reference sequence). The CDR3 extends over 14 amino acids. V lost 2 bases, J lost 1 base, and 8 bases lay in between.

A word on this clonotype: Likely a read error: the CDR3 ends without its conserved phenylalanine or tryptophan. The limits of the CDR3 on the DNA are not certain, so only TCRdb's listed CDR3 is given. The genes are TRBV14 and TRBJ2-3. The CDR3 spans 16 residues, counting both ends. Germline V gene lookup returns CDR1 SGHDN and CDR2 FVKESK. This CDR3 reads CASSPYSRGTTDTQCL.

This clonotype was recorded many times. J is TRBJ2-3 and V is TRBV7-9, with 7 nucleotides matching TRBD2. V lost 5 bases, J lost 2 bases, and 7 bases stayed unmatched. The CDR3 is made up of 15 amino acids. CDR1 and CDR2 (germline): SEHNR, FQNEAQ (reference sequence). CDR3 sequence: CASSPLADITDTQYF. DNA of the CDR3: TGTGCCAGCAGCCCGCTAGCGGACATCACAGATACGCAGTATTTT.

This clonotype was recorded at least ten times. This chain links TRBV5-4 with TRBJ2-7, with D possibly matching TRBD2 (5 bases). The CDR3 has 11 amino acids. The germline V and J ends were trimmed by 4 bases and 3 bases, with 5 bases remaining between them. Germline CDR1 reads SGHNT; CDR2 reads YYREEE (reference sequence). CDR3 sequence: CASSAGYEQYF. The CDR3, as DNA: TGTGCCAGCAGCGCGGGCTACGAGCAGTACTTC.

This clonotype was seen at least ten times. This chain's CDR3 is CASSLAGDYVSFF. In DNA form, the CDR3 reads TGTGCCAGCAGCTTGGCTGGGGACTATGTTTCCTTCTTC. V gene TRBV5-6 combines with J gene TRBJ2-1, with 7 positions matching TRBD2. Germline-derived CDR1 and CDR2 are SGHDT and YYEEEE. V lost 0 bases to trimming and J lost 16 bases; unmatched junction nucleotides: 10. The CDR3 has 13 amino acids.

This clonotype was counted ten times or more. The CDR3 nucleotides read TGCAGCGTTGAAGCCCGAGGGCTGAACACCGGGGAGCTGTTTTTT. Its protein is CSVEARGLNTGELFF. The chain uses TRBV29-1 and TRBJ2-2, with D possibly matching TRBD2 (5 bases). Germline V gene lookup returns CDR1 SQVTM and CDR2 ANQGSEA. V was cut by 1 base and J by 1 base, with 10 bases left in between. The CDR3 has 15 amino acids.